This TCR beta chain was recorded in a study of molecular identifiers for immune sequencing clone quantification. Libraries of bulk TCR were made by previously described methods (with listed TCR primers). TCRdb processed the PCR reads anew with MiXCR; each CDR3 protein has one entry. Of over 550,000 distinct CDR3 sequences listed, over 25% are singletons. There are a few counts of this clonotype. As yet, its antigen is unknown. With 10%, 30% or 50% of RNA, roughly 17,000 to 1,000,000 naive CD8 T cells were sequenced. Naive CD8 T cells were sorted as CD8+CD4-CCR7+CD45RA+. Study-level findings and limits: The share of molecules held by clones above 20 RNA copies was over 97% in effector cells and under 1% in naive cells.

The CDR3 has 17 residues. The V gene lost 2 bases and the J gene lost 4 bases, with 18 bases spanning the gap. Germline CDR1 reads MGHRA; CDR2 reads YSYEKL. This clonotype was sampled from a human donor in good health. Some libraries in this study had Jurkat cell RNA spiked in. The sequenced material came from naive CD8+ T cells from blood, with Jurkat cell RNA spiked in. Subset meaning: FACS-sorted CD8+CD4-CCR7+CD45RA+ naive T cells. This chain uses TRBV4-1 with TRBJ2-1; weak D call: TRBD2 (6 bases). CDR3 DNA: TGCGCCAGCAGCCAATCCCTAGCGACTTCTTTATACAATGAGCAGTTCTTC. Its translation is CASSQSLATSLYNEQFF.